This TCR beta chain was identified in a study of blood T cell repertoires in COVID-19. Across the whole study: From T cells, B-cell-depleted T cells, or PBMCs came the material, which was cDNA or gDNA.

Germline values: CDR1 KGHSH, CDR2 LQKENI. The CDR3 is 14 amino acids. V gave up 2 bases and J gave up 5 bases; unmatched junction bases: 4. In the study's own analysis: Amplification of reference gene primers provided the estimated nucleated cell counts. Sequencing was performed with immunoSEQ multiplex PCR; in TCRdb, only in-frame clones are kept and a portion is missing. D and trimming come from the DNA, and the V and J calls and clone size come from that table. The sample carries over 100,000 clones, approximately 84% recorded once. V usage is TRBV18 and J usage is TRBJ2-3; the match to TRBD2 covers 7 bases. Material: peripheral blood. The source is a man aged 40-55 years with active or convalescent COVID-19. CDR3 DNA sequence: TGTGCCAGCTCACCAGCGACTAGCTTAGATACGCAGTATTTT. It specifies CASSPATSLDTQYF.